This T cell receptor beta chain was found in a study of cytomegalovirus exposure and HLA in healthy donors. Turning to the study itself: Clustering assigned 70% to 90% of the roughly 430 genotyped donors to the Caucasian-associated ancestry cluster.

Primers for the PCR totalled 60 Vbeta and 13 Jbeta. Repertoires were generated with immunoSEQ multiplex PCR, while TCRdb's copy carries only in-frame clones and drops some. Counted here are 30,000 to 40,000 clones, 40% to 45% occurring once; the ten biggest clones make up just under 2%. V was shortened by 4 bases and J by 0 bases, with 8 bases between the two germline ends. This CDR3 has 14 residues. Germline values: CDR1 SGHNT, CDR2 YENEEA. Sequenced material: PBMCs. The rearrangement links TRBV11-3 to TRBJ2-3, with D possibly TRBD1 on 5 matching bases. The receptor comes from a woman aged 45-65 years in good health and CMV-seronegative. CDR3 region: CASSSQGSTDTQYF. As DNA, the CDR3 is TGTGCCAGCAGCTCCCAGGGTAGCACAGATACGCAGTATTTT. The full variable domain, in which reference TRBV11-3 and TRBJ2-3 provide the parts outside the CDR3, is EAGVVQSPRYKIIEKKQPVAFWCNPISGHNTLYWYLQNLGQGPELLIRYENEEAVDDSQLPKDRFSAERLKGVDSTLKIQPAELGDSAVYLCASSSQGSTDTQYFGPGTRLTVL.